The 13 T cell receptor beta chains listed next were all sequenced from one sample in a study of response to subunit inactivated influenza vaccine. A single record per CDR3 protein comes from TCRdb applying MiXCR to the RT-PCR reads. The sample contains 650,000 or so distinct CDR3 sequences, 14% of which appear only once. Sequenced here: PBMCs from blood, sampled 14 days before vaccination. Every receptor here comes from a man in his forties or fifties who received an inactivated influenza vaccine.

The CDR3 sequence is CASHSGGAYNEQFF. The CDR3 DNA reads as TGTGCCAGCCATAGCGGGGGCGCTTACAATGAGCAGTTCTTC. V is TRBV18 and J is TRBJ2-1; 9 bases line up with TRBD2. Germline CDR1 reads KGHSH; CDR2 reads LQKENI. Losses at the gene ends were 8 bases for V and 4 bases for J; bases not matched to a gene: 6. The CDR3 sequence is 14 residues long.

The table lists this clonotype with a few counts. CDR3 in DNA: TGTGCCAGCTCAGAATACAGCCACTCCTACGAGCAGTACTTC. It encodes CASSEYSHSYEQYF. The V and J genes are TRBV18 and TRBJ2-7, with no clear D. The CDR3 is 14 amino acids. Germline values: CDR1 KGHSH, CDR2 LQKENI. V shed 5 bases and J shed 0 bases, with 11 bases lying between them. Complete variable domain (other parts from reference TRBV18 and TRBJ2-7): NAGVMQNPRHLVRRRGQEARLRCSPMKGHSHVYWYRQLPEEGLKFMVYLQKENIIDESGMPKERFSAEFPKEGPSILRIQQVVRGDSAAYFCASSEYSHSYEQYFGPGTRLTVT.

This clonotype was seen ten or more times. The V gene is TRBV5-1, the J gene TRBJ1-2, with 7 bases fitting TRBD1. Looked up from germline, CDR1 is SGHRS and CDR2 is YFSETQ. This CDR3 has 13 residues. The V segment lost 3 bases and the J segment 3 bases; nucleotides outside the gene matches: 2. The CDR3 region has the DNA TGCGCCAGCAGCTCTACAGGGGACTATGGCTACACCTTC. Residues: CASSSTGDYGYTF.

The chain recombines TRBV10-3 with TRBJ2-5, with D maybe TRBD1 (6 bases). With 2 bases removed from V and 4 bases from J, the gap between germline ends came to 8 bases. Germline V gene lookup returns CDR1 ENHRY and CDR2 SYGVKD. The CDR3 covers 13 residues. The CDR3, as DNA: TGTGCCATCAGTGAGGGACAGCGAGAGACCCAGTACTTC. Protein sequence: CAISEGQRETQYF.

This clonotype was counted a few times. The CDR3 sequence is CASRRNGERFYGYTF. The CDR3, as DNA: TGTGCCAGCAGGCGTAACGGAGAGCGATTCTATGGCTACACCTTC. The rearrangement links TRBV28 to TRBJ1-2; no clear D gene. Germline V CDR1 and CDR2: MDHEN, SYDVKM. The ends were cut back, 6 bases at V and 4 bases at J, with 18 bases in the middle. The CDR3 covers 15 residues.

This clonotype appeared a few times. The rearrangement uses TRBV24-1 and TRBJ2-1, with 9 bases lining up with TRBD2. Trimming took 3 bases from V and 7 from J; bases not matched to a gene: 12. This CDR3 is 17 amino acids long. Germline assignment: CDR1 KGHDR and CDR2 SFDVKD. CDR3 DNA sequence: TGTGCCACCAGTGATAGAGTAGCGGGAGCTGTGGGGAATGAGCAGTTCTTC. Its protein is CATSDRVAGAVGNEQFF.

J is TRBJ2-7 and V is TRBV20-1; TRBD1 matches 8 bases. V was pared by 0 bases and J by 1 base, with 8 bases of the junction left unmatched. The germline gives CDR1 DFQATT, CDR2 SNEGSKA (reference sequence). This CDR3 is built from 16 residues. CDR3 loop: CSARDYGRGRSYEQYF. The CDR3 DNA follows: TGCAGTGCTAGAGATTACGGCAGGGGGCGATCCTACGAGCAGTACTTC.

This clonotype was picked up one time. The chain joins TRBV20-1 to TRBJ1-6, with D tentatively TRBD1 (5 bases). The V gene lost 5 bases and the J gene lost 8 bases, with 16 bases spanning the gap. CDR1 is DFQATT and CDR2 is SNEGSKA in the germline V gene (reference sequence). This CDR3 has 14 residues. CDR3 amino acids: CSAVGTAGDSPLHF. The CDR3 nucleotides read TGCAGTGCTGTTGGGACGGCCGGGGATTCACCCCTCCACTTT.

CDR3 nucleotide sequence: TGTGCCTGGAGTAGACAGAGACTAGTTTCTGGGGCCAACGTCCTGACTTTC. It is translated as CAWSRQRLVSGANVLTF. The chain links TRBV30 to TRBJ2-6; TRBD2 might be the D (6 bases). Germline-derived CDR1 and CDR2 are GTSNPN and SVGIG (reference sequence). CDR3 length: 17 amino acids. V lost 2 bases to trimming and J lost 1 base, with 15 bases between them.

This clonotype was detected many times. V usage is TRBV3-1 and J usage is TRBJ2-7, with D hard to call. CDR1 LGHDT and CDR2 YNNKEL come from the germline V gene (reference sequence). This CDR3 region has 13 residues. V lost 5 bases and J 2 bases, leaving 10 bases between the germline ends. The CDR3 nucleotides read TGTGCCAGCAGCATCGGACGGACCTACGAGCAGTACTTC. The encoded protein is CASSIGRTYEQYF.

This clonotype was seen only a few times. The V and J genes are TRBV18 and TRBJ2-7; TRBD1 might be the D (6 bases). The CDR3 consists of 14 residues. The germline gives CDR1 KGHSH, CDR2 LQKENI. The V end lost 3 bases, the J end lost 6 bases, and 15 bases lay between the germline ends. CDR3 in DNA: TGTGCCAGCTCACCGGCAGGGGAGTCGCTCGAGCAGTACTTC. Its translation: CASSPAGESLEQYF.

This chain links TRBV12-3 or TRBV12-4 with TRBJ1-1; D uncertain. Trimming removed 4 bases from V and 4 bases from J, with 13 bases in between. This CDR3 is built from 14 residues. DNA for the CDR3: TGTGCCAGCAGTTCCCTGACCCCAAGCACTGAAGCTTTCTTT. Translation gives CASSSLTPSTEAFF.

The CDR3 DNA follows: TGTGCCAGCAGATATGGACAGGGGGCCTACAATGAGCAGTTCTTC. This sequence encodes CASRYGQGAYNEQFF. The chain joins TRBV2 to TRBJ2-1; the match to TRBD1 covers 10 bases. V shed 6 bases, J shed 2 bases, and the junction held 4 bases outside the gene matches. CDR1 and CDR2 (germline): SNHLY, FYNNEI. CDR3 length equals 15 residues.